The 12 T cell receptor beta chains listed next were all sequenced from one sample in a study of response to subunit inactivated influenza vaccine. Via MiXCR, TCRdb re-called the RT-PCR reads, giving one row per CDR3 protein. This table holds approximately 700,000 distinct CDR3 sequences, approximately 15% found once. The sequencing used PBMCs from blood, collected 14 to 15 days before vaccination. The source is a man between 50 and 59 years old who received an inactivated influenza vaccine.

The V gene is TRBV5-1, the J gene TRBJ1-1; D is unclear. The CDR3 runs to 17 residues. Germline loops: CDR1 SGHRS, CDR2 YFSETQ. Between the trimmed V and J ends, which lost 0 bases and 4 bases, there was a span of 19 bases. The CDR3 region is CASSLAEGEVRGTEAFF. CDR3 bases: TGCGCCAGCAGCTTGGCCGAGGGCGAGGTGCGAGGCACTGAAGCTTTCTTT.

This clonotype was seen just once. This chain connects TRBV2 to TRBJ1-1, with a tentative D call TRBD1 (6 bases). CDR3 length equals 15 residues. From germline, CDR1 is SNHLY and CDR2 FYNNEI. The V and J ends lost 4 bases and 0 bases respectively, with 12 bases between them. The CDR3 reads CASSANRVMNTEAFF. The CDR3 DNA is TGTGCCAGCAGTGCAAACAGGGTCATGAACACTGAAGCTTTCTTT. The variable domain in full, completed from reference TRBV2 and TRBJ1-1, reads EPEVTQTPSHQVTQMGQEVILRCVPISNHLYFYWYRQILGQKVEFLVSFYNNEISEKSEIFDDQFSVERPDGSNFTLKIRSTKLEDSAMYFCASSANRVMNTEAFFGQGTRLTVV.

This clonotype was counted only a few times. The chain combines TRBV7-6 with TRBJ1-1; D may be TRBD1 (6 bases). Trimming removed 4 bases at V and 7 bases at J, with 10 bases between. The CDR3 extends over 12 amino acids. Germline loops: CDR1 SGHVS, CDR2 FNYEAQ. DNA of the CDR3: TGTGCCAGCAGCTCGGGACACTTTGAAGCTTTCTTT. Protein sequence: CASSSGHFEAFF.

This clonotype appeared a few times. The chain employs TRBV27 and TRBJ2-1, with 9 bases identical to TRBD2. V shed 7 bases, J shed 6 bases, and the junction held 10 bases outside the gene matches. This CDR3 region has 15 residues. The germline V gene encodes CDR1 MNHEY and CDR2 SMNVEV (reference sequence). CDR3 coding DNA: TGTGCCAGCAAACGGGGGCGGGGGGGCCCCAATGAGCAGTTCTTC. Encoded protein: CASKRGRGGPNEQFF.

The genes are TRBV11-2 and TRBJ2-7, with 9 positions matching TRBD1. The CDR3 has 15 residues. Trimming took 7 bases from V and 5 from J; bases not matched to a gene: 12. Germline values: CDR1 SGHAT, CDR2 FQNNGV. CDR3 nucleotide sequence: TGTGCCAGCATCCACCCACGGACAGGGGTCAACGAGCAGTACTTC. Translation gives CASIHPRTGVNEQYF. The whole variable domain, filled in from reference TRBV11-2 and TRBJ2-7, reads EAGVAQSPRYKIIEKRQSVAFWCNPISGHATLYWYQQILGQGPKLLIQFQNNGVVDDSQLPKDRFSAERLKGVDSTLKIQPAKLEDSAVYLCASIHPRTGVNEQYFGPGTRLTVT.

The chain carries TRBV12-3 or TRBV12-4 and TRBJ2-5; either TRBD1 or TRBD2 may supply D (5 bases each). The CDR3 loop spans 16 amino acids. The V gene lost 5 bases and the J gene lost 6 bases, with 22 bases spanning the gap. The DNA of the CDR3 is TGTGCCAGCAGTACCGGGGCCACTTTGCGCTTAAAGACCCAGTACTTC. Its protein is CASSTGATLRLKTQYF.

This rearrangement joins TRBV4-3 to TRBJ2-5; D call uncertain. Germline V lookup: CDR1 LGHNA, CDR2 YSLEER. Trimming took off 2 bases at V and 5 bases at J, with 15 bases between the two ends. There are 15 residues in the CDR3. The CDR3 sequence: CASSQPPWGEETQYF. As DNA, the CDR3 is TGCGCCAGCAGCCAACCCCCGTGGGGTGAGGAGACCCAGTACTTC.

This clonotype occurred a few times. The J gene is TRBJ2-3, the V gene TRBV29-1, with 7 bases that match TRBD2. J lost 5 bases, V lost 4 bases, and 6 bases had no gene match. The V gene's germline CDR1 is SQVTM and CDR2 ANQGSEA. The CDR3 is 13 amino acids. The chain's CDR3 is CSVGGRAKDTQYF. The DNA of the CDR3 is TGCAGCGTTGGAGGGAGGGCGAAAGATACGCAGTATTTT.

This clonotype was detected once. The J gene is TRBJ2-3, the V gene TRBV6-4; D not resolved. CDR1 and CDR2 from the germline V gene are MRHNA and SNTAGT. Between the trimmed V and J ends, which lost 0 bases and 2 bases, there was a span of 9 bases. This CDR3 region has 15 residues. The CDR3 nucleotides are TGTGCCAGCAGTGACTCGATTTCCTTCACAGATACGCAGTATTTT. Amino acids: CASSDSISFTDTQYF.

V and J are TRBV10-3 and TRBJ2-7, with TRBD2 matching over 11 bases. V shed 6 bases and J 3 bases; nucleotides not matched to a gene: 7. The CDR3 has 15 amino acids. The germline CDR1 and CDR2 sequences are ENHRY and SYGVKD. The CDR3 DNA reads TGTGCCATCAGCTCAACTAGCGGGAGCTACTACGAGCAGTACTTC. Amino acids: CAISSTSGSYYEQYF.

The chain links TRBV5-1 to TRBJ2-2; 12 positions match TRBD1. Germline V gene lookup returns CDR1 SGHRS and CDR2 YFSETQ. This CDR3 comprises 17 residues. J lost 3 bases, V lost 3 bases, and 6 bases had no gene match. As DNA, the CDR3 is TGCGCCAGCAGCTCGGGACAGGGGGCTTGGGACACCGGGGAGCTGTTTTTT. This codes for CASSSGQGAWDTGELFF.

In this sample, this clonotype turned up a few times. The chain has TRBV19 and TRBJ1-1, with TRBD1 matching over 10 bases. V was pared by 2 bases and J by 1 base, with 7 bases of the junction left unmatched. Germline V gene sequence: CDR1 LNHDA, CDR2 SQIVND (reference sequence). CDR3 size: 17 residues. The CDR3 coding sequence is TGTGCCAGTAGTATACTGGGACAGGGGTTACGGAACACTGAAGCTTTCTTT. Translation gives CASSILGQGLRNTEAFF.